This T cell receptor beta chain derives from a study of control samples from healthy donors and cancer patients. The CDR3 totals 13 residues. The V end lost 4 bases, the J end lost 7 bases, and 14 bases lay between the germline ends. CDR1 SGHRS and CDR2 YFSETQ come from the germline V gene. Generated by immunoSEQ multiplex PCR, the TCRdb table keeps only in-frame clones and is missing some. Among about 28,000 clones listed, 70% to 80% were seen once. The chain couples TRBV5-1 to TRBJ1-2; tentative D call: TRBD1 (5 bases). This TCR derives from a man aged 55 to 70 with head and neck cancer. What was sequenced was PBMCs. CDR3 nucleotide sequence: TGCGCCAGCAGCCACGGGACCGCTTCTGGCTACACCTTC. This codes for CASSHGTASGYTF.